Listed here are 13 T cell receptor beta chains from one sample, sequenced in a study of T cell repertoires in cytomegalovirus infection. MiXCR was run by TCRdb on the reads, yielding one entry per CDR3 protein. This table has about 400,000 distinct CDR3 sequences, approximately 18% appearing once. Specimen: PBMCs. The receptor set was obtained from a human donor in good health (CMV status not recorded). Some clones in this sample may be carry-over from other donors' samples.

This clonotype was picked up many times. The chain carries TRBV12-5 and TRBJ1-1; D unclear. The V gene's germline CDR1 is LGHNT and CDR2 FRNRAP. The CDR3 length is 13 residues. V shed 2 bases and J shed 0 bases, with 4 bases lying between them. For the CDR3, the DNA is TGTGCTAGTGGTTTGAGGATGAACACTGAAGCTTTCTTT. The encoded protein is CASGLRMNTEAFF.

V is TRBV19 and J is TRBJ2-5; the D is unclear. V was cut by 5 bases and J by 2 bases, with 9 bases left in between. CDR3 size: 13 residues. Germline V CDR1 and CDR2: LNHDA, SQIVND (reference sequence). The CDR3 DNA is TGTGCCAGTAGTCCGACCAATCAAGAGACCCAGTACTTC. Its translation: CASSPTNQETQYF. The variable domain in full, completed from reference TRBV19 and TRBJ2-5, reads DGGITQSPKYLFRKEGQNVTLSCEQNLNHDAMYWYRQDPGQGLRLIYYSQIVNDFQKGDIAEGYSVSREKKESFPLTVTSAQKNPTAFYLCASSPTNQETQYFGPGTRLLVL.

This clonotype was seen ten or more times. The CDR3 protein is CASNGWYNEQFF. As DNA, the CDR3 is TGTGCCAGCAATGGCTGGTACAATGAGCAGTTCTTC. J is TRBJ2-1 and V is TRBV25-1; D not resolved. There are 12 residues in the CDR3. The germline V and J ends were trimmed by 7 bases and 4 bases, with 8 bases remaining between them. CDR1 MGHDK and CDR2 SYGVNS come from the germline V gene.

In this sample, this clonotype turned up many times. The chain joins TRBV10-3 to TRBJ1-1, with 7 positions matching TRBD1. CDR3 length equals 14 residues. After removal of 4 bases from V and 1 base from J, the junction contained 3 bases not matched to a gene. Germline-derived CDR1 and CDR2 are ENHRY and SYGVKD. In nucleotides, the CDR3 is TGTGCCATCAGTGTGGACAGGCAGAACACTGAAGCTTTCTTT. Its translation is CAISVDRQNTEAFF.

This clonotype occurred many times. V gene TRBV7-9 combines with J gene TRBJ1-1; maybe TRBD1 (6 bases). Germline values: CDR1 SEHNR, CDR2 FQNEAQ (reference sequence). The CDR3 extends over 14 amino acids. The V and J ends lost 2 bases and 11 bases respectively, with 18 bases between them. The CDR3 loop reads CASSLQGNTLEAFF. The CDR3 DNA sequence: TGTGCCAGCAGCTTACAGGGGAACACATTAGAGGCTTTCTTT.

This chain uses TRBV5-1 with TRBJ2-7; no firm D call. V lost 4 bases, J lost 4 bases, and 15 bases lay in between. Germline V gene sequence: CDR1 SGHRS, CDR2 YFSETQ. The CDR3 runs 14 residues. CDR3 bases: TGCGCCAGCAGCCTCCTCGGAACTCTATACGAGCAGTACTTC. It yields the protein CASSLLGTLYEQYF.

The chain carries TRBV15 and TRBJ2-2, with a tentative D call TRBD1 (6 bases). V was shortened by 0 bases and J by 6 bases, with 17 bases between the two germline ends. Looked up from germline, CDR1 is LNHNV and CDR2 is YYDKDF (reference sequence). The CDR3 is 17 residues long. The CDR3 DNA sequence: TGTGCCACCAGCAGAGATGAGTTACAGGGAATGGCCGGGGAGCTGTTTTTT. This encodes CATSRDELQGMAGELFF.

CDR3 sequence reads: CASSLNTGTVLNTEAFF. In DNA, the CDR3 is TGTGCCAGCAGTTTAAACACGGGGACAGTCCTGAACACTGAAGCTTTCTTT. V usage is TRBV27 and J usage is TRBJ1-1; 7 nucleotides line up with TRBD1. J lost 0 bases, V lost 2 bases, and 9 bases had no gene match. The CDR3 runs to 17 residues. CDR1 and CDR2 from the germline V gene are MNHEY and SMNVEV (reference sequence).

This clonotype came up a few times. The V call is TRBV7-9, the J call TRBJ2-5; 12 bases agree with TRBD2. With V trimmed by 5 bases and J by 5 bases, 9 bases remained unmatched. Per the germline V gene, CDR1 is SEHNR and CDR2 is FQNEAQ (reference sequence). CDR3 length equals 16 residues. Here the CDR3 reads CASSPRLAGEGETQYF. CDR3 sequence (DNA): TGTGCCAGCAGCCCTCGACTAGCGGGAGAGGGGGAGACCCAGTACTTC.

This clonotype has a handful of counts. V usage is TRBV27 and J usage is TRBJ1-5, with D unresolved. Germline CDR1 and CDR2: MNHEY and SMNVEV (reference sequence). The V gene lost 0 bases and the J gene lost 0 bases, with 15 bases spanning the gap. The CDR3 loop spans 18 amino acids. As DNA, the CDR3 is TGTGCCAGCAGTTTATCGAATCCGGCGAGGGTTAGCAATCAGCCCCAGCATTTT. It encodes CASSLSNPARVSNQPQHF.

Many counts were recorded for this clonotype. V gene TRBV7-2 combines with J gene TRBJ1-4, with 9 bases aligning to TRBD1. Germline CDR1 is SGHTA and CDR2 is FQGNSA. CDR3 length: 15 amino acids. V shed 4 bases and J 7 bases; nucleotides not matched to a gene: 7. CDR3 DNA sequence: TGTGCCAGCAGCTCAGAGGGGACAGGGTCTGAAAAACTGTTTTTT. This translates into CASSSEGTGSEKLFF.

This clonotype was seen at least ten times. The CDR3 DNA follows: TGTGCCAGCAGCCCCTACTTAGATACGCAGTATTTT. Translated, it gives CASSPYLDTQYF. J is TRBJ2-3 and V is TRBV7-2; D not resolved. Germline CDR1 is SGHTA and CDR2 is FQGNSA. The CDR3 length is 12 residues. V was trimmed by 5 bases and J by 5 bases, leaving 8 bases between them.

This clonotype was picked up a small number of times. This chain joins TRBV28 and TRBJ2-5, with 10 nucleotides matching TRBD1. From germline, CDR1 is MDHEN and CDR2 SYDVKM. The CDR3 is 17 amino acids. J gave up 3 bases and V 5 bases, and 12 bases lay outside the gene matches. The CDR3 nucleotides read TGTGCCAGCAGTCCCTACCTGGGGGGGACAGGGGAAGAGACCCAGTACTTC. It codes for CASSPYLGGTGEETQYF.